Below, 5 T cell receptor beta chains from the same sample are listed, as sequenced in a study of OX40 agonist ivuxolimab in advanced cancers. Repertoires were generated with immunoSEQ multiplex PCR, while TCRdb's copy carries only in-frame clones and drops some. In the table there are under 90,000 clones, around 85% of which are singletons. Sequenced here: CD4+ or CD8+ T cells sorted from blood, sampled in a trial of the OX40 agonist ivuxolimab. Source of these receptors: an adult with an advanced solid tumor such as melanoma, head and neck, liver or kidney cancer.

This chain uses TRBV2 with TRBJ2-3; perhaps TRBD2 as D (6 bases). V was cut by 2 bases and J by 7 bases, with 16 bases left in between. The CDR3 has 15 residues. Germline V gives CDR1 SNHLY, CDR2 FYNNEI. CDR3 DNA sequence: TGTGCCAGCAGTGAAAGGGGACTCATTGGGTATACGCAGTATTTT. It encodes CASSERGLIGYTQYF.

This chain uses TRBV9 with TRBJ2-3, with 8 bases aligning to TRBD2. There are 19 residues in the CDR3. Germline-derived CDR1 and CDR2 are SGDLS and YYNGEE. The J segment lost 5 bases and the V segment lost 3 bases, leaving 20 bases of the junction unmatched. The CDR3 DNA reads as TGTGCCAGCAGCGGGGGACTAGGAGCCACTATTAAACATGGAGATACGCAGTATTTT. This codes for CASSGGLGATIKHGDTQYF. Looking up the rest from reference TRBV9 and TRBJ2-3 gives the full variable domain: DSGVTQTPKHLITATGQRVTLRCSPRSGDLSVYWYQQSLDQGLQFLIQYYNGEERAKGNILERFSAQQFPDLHSELNLSSLELGDSALYFCASSGGLGATIKHGDTQYFGPGTRLTVL.

CDR3 amino acids: CASSRDFQGTQYF. The CDR3 DNA reads as TGTGCCAGCAGCCGGGACTTCCAAGGTACGCAGTATTTT. The chain links TRBV6-1 to TRBJ2-3, with D perhaps TRBD2 (6 bases). The CDR3 covers 13 residues. Germline CDR1 is MNHNS and CDR2 is SASEGT. Trimming removed 6 bases at V and 8 bases at J, with 15 bases between.

The chain combines TRBV5-1 with TRBJ2-3, with a tentative D call TRBD2 (6 bases). The CDR3 sequence is 15 residues long. V was clipped by 8 bases and J by 8 bases, with 24 bases between them. Germline V lookup: CDR1 SGHRS, CDR2 YFSETQ. The CDR3 region has the DNA TGCGCCAGTCGAGTGCGGGACTCGGCGCGGGGTACGCAGTATTTT. Amino acids: CASRVRDSARGTQYF.

The chain links TRBV5-1 to TRBJ2-3; 11 bases align to TRBD1. The V segment lost 2 bases and the J segment 6 bases; nucleotides outside the gene matches: 11. Germline CDR1 SGHRS, CDR2 YFSETQ. The CDR3 contains 17 residues. The CDR3 DNA reads TGCGCCAGCAGCTTAATAGGACAGGGGGCCAGGATGGATACGCAGTATTTT. Translation: CASSLIGQGARMDTQYF. Supplemented by reference TRBV5-1 and TRBJ2-3, the full variable domain reads KAGVTQTPRYLIKTRGQQVTLSCSPISGHRSVSWYQQTPGQGLQFLFEYFSETQRNKGNFPGRFSGRQFSNSRSEMNVSTLELGDSALYLCASSLIGQGARMDTQYFGPGTRLTVL.